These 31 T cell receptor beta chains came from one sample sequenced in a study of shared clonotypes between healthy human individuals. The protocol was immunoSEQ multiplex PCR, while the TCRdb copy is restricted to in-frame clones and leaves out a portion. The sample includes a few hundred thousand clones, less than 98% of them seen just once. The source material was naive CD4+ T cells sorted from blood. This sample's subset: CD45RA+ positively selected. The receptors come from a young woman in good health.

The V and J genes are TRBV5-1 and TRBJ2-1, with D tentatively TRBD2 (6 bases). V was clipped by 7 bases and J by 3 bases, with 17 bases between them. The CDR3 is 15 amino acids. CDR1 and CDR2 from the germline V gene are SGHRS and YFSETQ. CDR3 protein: CASSSARLVYNEQFF. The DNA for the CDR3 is TGCGCCAGCTCCTCAGCGAGACTAGTCTACAATGAGCAGTTCTTC. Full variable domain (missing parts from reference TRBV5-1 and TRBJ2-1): KAGVTQTPRYLIKTRGQQVTLSCSPISGHRSVSWYQQTPGQGLQFLFEYFSETQRNKGNFPGRFSGRQFSNSRSEMNVSTLELGDSALYLCASSSARLVYNEQFFGPGTRLTVL.

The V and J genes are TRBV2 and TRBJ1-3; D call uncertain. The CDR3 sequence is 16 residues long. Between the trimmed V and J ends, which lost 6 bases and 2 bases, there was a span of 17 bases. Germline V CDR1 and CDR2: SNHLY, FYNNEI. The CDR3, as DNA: TGTGCCAGCAGCGGCGGGAGCCGGCCTCCTGGAAACACCATATATTTT. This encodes CASSGGSRPPGNTIYF.

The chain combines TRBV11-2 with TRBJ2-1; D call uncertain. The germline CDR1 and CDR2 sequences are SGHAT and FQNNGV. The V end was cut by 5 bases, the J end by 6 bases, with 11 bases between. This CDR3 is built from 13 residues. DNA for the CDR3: TGTGCCAGCAGCATTACAATTCCCAATGAGCAGTTCTTC. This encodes CASSITIPNEQFF.

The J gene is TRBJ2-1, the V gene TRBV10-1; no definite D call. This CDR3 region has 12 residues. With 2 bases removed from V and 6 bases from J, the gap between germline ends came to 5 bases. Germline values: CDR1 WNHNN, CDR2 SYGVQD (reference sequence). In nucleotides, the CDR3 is TGCGCCAGCAGTGAGAGGGTCAATGAGCAGTTCTTC. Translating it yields CASSERVNEQFF.

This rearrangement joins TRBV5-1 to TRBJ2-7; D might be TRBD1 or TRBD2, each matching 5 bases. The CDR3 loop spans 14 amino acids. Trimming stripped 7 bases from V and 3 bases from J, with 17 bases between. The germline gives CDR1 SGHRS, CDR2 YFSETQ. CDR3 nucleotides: TGCGCCAGCCGACAGAACTTTGAGGGCTACGAGCAGTACTTC. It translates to CASRQNFEGYEQYF.

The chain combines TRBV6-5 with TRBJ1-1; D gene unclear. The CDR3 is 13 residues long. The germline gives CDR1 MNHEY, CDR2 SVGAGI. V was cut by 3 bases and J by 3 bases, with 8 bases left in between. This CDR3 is CASSYRKYTEAFF. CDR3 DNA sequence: TGTGCCAGCAGTTATAGGAAGTACACTGAAGCTTTCTTT.

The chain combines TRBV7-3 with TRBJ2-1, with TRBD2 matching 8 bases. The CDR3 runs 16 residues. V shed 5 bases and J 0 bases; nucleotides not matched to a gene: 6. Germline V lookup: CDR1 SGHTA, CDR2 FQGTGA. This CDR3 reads CASSRTGTSSYNEQFF. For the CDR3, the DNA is TGTGCCAGCAGCCGTACCGGGACTAGCTCCTACAATGAGCAGTTCTTC.

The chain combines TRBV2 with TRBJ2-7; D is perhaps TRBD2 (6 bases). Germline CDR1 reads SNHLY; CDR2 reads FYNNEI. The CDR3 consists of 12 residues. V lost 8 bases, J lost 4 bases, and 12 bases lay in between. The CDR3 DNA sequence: TGTGCCAGCCAGCGGGCTGAATACGAGCAGTACTTC. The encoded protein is CASQRAEYEQYF.

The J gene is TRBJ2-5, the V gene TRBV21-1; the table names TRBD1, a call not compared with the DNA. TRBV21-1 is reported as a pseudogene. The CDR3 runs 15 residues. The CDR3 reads CASSKELPGQQTQYF. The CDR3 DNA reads TGTGCCAGCAGCAAAGAACTCCCAGGGCAGCAGACCCAGTACTTC.

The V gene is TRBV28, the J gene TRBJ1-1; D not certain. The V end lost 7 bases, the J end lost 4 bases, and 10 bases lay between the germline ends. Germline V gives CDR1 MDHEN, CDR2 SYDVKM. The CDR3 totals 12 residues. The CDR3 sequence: CASTVRGTEAFF. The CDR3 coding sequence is TGTGCCAGCACCGTAAGAGGCACTGAAGCTTTCTTT.

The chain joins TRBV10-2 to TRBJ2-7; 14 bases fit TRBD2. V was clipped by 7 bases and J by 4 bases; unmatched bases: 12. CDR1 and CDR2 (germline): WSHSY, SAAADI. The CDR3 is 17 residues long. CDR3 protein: CASNGLAGGFREYEQYF. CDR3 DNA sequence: TGCGCCAGCAATGGACTAGCGGGAGGATTTAGGGAATACGAGCAGTACTTC.

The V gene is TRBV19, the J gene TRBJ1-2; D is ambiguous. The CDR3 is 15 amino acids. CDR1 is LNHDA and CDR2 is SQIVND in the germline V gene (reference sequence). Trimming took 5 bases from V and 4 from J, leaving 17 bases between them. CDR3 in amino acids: CASSAPTPHRYGYTF. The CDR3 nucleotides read TGTGCCAGTAGTGCTCCGACACCTCACCGCTATGGCTACACCTTC.

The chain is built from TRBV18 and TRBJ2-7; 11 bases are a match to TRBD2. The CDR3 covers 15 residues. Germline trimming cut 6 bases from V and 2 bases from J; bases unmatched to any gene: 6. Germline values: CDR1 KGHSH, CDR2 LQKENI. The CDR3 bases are TGTGCCAGCTCCCAGACTAGCGGGACCCCCTACGAGCAGTACTTC. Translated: CASSQTSGTPYEQYF. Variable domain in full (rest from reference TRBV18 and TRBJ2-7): NAGVMQNPRHLVRRRGQEARLRCSPMKGHSHVYWYRQLPEEGLKFMVYLQKENIIDESGMPKERFSAEFPKEGPSILRIQQVVRGDSAAYFCASSQTSGTPYEQYFGPGTRLTVT.

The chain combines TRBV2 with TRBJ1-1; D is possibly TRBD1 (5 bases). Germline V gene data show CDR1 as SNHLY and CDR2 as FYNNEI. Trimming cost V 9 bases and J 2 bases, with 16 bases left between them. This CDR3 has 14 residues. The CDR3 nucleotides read TGTGCCAGACGGGCGGTGACAGACAACACTGAAGCTTTCTTT. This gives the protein CARRAVTDNTEAFF.

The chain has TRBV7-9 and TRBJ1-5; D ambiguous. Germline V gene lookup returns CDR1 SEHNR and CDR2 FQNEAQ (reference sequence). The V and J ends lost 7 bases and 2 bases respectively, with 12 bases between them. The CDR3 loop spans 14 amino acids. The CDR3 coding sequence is TGTGCCAGCACCCATGGCTCGGGCAATCAGCCCCAGCATTTT. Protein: CASTHGSGNQPQHF.

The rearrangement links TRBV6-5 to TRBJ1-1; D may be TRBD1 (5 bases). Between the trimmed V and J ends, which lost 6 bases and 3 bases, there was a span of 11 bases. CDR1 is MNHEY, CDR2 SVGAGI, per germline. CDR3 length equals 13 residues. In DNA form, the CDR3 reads TGTGCCAGCAGGGGAGGGGTTGACACTGAAGCTTTCTTT. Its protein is CASRGGVDTEAFF.

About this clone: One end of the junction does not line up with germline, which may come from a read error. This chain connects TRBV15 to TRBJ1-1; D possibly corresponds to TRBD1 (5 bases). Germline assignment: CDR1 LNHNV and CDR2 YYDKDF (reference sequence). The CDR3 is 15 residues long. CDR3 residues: CATSRDFGGNAEAFF. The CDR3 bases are TGTGCCACCAGCAGAGATTTTGGGGGGAACGCTGAAGCTTTCTTT.

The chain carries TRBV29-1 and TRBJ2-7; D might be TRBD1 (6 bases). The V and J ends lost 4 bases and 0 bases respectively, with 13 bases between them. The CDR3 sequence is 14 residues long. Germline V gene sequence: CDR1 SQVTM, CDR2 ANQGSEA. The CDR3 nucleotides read TGCAGCGTTGCTGACAGGACAAGCTCCTACGAGCAGTACTTC. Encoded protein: CSVADRTSSYEQYF.

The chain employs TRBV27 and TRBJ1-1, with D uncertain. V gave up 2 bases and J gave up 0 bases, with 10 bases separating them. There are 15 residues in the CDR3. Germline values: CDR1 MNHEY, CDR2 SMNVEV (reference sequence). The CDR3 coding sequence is TGTGCCAGCAGTTTAAGGTCATGGATGAACACTGAAGCTTTCTTT. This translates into CASSLRSWMNTEAFF.

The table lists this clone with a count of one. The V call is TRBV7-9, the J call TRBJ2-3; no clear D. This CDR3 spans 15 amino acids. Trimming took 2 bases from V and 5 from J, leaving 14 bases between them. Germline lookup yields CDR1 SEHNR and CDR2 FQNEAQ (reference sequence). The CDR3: CASSLFDGRLDTQYF. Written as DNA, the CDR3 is TGTGCCAGCAGCTTATTTGACGGTCGTTTAGATACGCAGTATTTT.

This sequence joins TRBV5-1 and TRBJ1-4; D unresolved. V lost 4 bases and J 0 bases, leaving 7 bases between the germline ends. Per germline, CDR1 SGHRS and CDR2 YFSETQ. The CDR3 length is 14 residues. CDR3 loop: CASSLQATNEKLFF. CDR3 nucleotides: TGCGCCAGCAGCCTACAAGCAACTAATGAAAAACTGTTTTTT.

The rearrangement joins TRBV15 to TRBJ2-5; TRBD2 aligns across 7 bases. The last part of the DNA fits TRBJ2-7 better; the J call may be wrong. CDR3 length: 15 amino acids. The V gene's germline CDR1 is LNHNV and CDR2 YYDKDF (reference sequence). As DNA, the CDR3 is TGTGCCACCCGAGGCGACCGACTAGCCCTCTACGAGCAGTACTTC. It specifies CATRGDRLALYEQYF.

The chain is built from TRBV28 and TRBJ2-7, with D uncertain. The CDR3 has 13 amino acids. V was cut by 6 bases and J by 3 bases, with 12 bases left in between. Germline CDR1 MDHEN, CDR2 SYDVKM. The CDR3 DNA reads TGTGCCAGCAGGCGACAACTTTACTACGAGCAGTACTTC. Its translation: CASRRQLYYEQYF.

The CDR3 nucleotides are TGTGCCAGCAGCCAGACCCCCGGACAGGGGCATGGCTACACCTTC. The encoded protein is CASSQTPGQGHGYTF. V and J are TRBV14 and TRBJ1-2; TRBD1 agrees at 9 bases. The CDR3 sequence is 15 residues long. Losses at the gene ends were 3 bases for V and 6 bases for J; bases not matched to a gene: 8. Germline lookup yields CDR1 SGHDN and CDR2 FVKESK. Using reference TRBV14 and TRBJ1-2 for the parts outside the CDR3, the full variable domain is EAGVTQFPSHSVIEKGQTVTLRCDPISGHDNLYWYRRVMGKEIKFLLHFVKESKQDESGMPNNRFLAERTGGTYSTLKVQPAELEDSGVYFCASSQTPGQGHGYTFGSGTRLTVV.

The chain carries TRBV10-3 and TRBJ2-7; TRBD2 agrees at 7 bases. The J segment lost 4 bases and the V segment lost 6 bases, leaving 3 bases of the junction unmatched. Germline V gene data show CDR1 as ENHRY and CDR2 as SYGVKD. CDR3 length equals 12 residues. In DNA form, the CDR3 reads TGTGCCATCAGCGCTAGCGGATACGAGCAGTACTTC. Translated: CAISASGYEQYF.

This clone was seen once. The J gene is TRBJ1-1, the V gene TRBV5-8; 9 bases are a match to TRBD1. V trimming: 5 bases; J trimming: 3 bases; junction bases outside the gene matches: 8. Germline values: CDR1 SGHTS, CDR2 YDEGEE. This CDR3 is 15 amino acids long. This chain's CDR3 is CASSRRDRDDTEAFF. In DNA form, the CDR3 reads TGTGCCAGCAGTCGCCGGGACAGGGATGACACTGAAGCTTTCTTT.

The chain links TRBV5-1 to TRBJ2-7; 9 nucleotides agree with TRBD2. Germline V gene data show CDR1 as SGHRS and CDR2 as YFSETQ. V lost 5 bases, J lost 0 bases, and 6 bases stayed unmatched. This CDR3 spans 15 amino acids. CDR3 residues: CASRLAGDNSYEQYF. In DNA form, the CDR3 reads TGCGCCAGCAGGTTAGCGGGAGACAACTCCTACGAGCAGTACTTC.

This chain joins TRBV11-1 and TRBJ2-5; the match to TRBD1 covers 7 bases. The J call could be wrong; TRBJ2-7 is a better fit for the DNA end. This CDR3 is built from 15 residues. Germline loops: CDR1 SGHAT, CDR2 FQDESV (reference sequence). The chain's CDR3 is CASSLLGQVPYEQYF. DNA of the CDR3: TGTGCCAGCAGCTTACTAGGACAGGTTCCCTACGAGCAGTACTTC.

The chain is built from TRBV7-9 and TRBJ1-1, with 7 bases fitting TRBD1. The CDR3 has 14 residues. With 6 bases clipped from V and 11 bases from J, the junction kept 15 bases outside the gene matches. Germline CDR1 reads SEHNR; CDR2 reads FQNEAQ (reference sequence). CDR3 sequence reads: CASSSGQDIEQAFF. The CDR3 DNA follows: TGTGCCAGCAGTTCAGGACAGGACATAGAACAGGCTTTCTTT. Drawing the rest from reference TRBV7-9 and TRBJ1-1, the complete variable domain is DTGVSQNPRHKITKRGQNVTFRCDPISEHNRLYWYRQTLGQGPEFLTYFQNEAQLEKSRLLSDRFSAERPKGSFSTLEIQRTEQGDSAMYLCASSSGQDIEQAFFGQGTRLTVV.

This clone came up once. Here the CDR3 DNA reads TGTGCCAGCAGTTACCCCGGGAGGGGTGAGAATGAGCAGTTCTTC. It is translated as CASSYPGRGENEQFF. This chain connects TRBV6-6 to TRBJ2-1, with 8 bases matching TRBD2. J was trimmed by 7 bases and V by 2 bases; bases with no gene match: 7. The CDR3 has 15 amino acids. Germline V lookup: CDR1 MNHNY, CDR2 SVGAGI (reference sequence).

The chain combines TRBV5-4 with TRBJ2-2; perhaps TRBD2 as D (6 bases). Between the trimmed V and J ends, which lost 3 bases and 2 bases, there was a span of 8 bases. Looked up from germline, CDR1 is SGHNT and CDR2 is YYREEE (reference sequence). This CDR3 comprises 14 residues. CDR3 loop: CASSWDSNTGELFF. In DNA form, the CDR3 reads TGTGCCAGCAGCTGGGACTCCAACACCGGGGAGCTGTTTTTT. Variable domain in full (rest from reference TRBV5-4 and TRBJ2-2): ETGVTQSPTHLIKTRGQQVTLRCSSQSGHNTVSWYQQALGQGPQFIFQYYREEENGRGNFPPRFSGLQFPNYSSELNVNALELDDSALYLCASSWDSNTGELFFGEGSRLTVL.